The rows below give T cell receptor beta chains drawn from one sample of a study of graft-versus-host responses after intestinal transplantation. Method: immunoSEQ multiplex PCR; TCRdb's copy keeps in-frame clones and lacks some. The repertoire holds about 70,000 clones, with 80% to 95% as singletons. These receptors have no identified antigens. The starting material was unstimulated CD8+ T cells sorted from spleen or lymph node cells, obtained before intestinal transplant. The origin of the receptors is a human donor who received an intestinal transplant. The CDR3 runs from the conserved cysteine through the conserved F or W. Fields, in order: CDR3 protein, CDR3 DNA, clone size, V gene, J gene, D gene. The D gene is left open where the match is weak. Clone sizes are given selectively: once, few, many, or a class where the clone is expanded.

CDR3: CASSVEVGTGSYGYTF; DNA: TGTGCCAGCAGCGTAGAGGTCGGGACAGGGTCCTATGGCTACACCTTC; size: .; V: TRBV9; J: TRBJ1-2; D: TRBD1
CDR3: CASSPQSSGNTIYF; DNA: TGTGCCAGCAGTCCTCAGTCGTCTGGAAACACCATATATTTT; size: .; V: TRBV6-5; J: TRBJ1-3; D: .
CDR3: CASSEDWRTPGTDNSYEQYF; DNA: TGTGCCAGCAGTGAAGATTGGCGAACGCCCGGGACAGATAATTCCTACGAGCAGTACTTC; size: .; V: TRBV6-1; J: TRBJ2-7; D: TRBD1
CDR3: CASSSQGHKNTEAFF; DNA: TGTGCCAGCAGCTCCCAGGGACATAAGAACACTGAAGCTTTCTTT; size: .; V: TRBV7-9; J: TRBJ1-1; D: .
CDR3: CASSVGGGTGELFF; DNA: TGTGCCAGCAGCGTGGGGGGAGGCACCGGGGAGCTGTTTTTT; size: few; V: TRBV9; J: TRBJ2-2; D: .
CDR3: CASSVGGTGGAETQYF; DNA: TGTGCCAGCAGTGTCGGAGGGACAGGGGGCGCGGAGACCCAGTACTTC; size: .; V: TRBV2; J: TRBJ2-5; D: TRBD1
CDR3: CASSVTRGFTNTEAFF; DNA: TGTGCCAGCAGCGTGACCAGGGGCTTCACGAACACTGAAGCTTTCTTT; size: .; V: TRBV5-8; J: TRBJ1-1; D: .
CDR3: CASSYSGGGGTEAFF; DNA: TGTGCCAGCAGTTACTCGGGGGGCGGGGGCACTGAAGCTTTCTTT; size: .; V: TRBV6-5; J: TRBJ1-1; D: .
CDR3: CASSEFSLAGGEQYF; DNA: TGTGCCAGCAGTGAATTTTCACTAGCGGGGGGGGAGCAGTACTTC; size: .; V: TRBV25-1; J: TRBJ2-7; D: TRBD2
CDR3: CASSVGGKETQYF; DNA: TGTGCCAGCAGTGTTGGAGGGAAAGAGACCCAGTACTTC; size: .; V: TRBV27; J: TRBJ2-5; D: .
CDR3: CASSSGSQGERSYGYTF; DNA: TGTGCCAGCAGCTCAGGAAGTCAGGGGGAGAGGAGCTATGGCTACACCTTC; size: .; V: TRBV7-9; J: TRBJ1-2; D: TRBD1
CDR3: CASSLDTPAGKLFF; DNA: TGTGCCAGCAGTCTCGACACCCCAGCGGGAAAACTGTTTTTT; size: .; V: TRBV6-5; J: TRBJ1-4; D: .
CDR3: CASSVGQASPLHF; DNA: TGCGCCAGCAGTGTTGGTCAAGCTTCACCCCTCCACTTT; size: .; V: TRBV10-1; J: TRBJ1-6; D: .
CDR3: CASSSTGLYEQYF; DNA: TGTGCCAGCAGTTCGACAGGGCTCTACGAGCAGTACTTC; size: .; V: TRBV5-6; J: TRBJ2-7; D: TRBD1
CDR3: CASKGQALGSQHF; DNA: TGTGCCAGTAAGGGACAGGCCCTCGGGTCCCAGCATTTT; size: .; V: TRBV19; J: TRBJ1-5; D: TRBD1
CDR3: CASSQSQYGYTF; DNA: TGTGCCAGCAGCCAATCCCAGTATGGCTACACCTTC; size: .; V: TRBV16; J: TRBJ1-2; D: .
CDR3: CASSESSRPSGEDSSYEQYF; DNA: TGTGCCAGCAGTGAAAGTTCTCGGCCTAGCGGGGAGGATAGCTCCTACGAGCAGTACTTC; size: .; V: TRBV2; J: TRBJ2-7; D: TRBD2
CDR3: CASSKGQGLSVHEQYF; DNA: TGTGCCAGCAGCAAAGGACAGGGCCTCTCTGTCCACGAGCAGTACTTC; size: .; V: TRBV13; J: TRBJ2-7; D: TRBD1
CDR3: CASTRWDRPYEQYF; DNA: TGTGCCAGCACCCGGTGGGACAGACCCTACGAGCAGTACTTC; size: .; V: TRBV2; J: TRBJ2-7; D: TRBD1
CDR3: CASSQEGSNTGELFF; DNA: TGCGCCAGCAGCCAAGAGGGCAGCAACACCGGGGAGCTGTTTTTT; size: .; V: TRBV4-1; J: TRBJ2-2; D: .
CDR3: CASSADRLSYNEQFF; DNA: TGTGCCAGCAGCGCCGACAGACTCTCCTACAATGAGCAGTTCTTC; size: .; V: TRBV7-9; J: TRBJ2-1; D: .
CDR3: CASSAMNTEAFF; DNA: TGTGCCAGCAGTGCCATGAACACTGAAGCTTTCTTT; size: .; V: TRBV6-1; J: TRBJ1-1; D: .
CDR3: CASSLPRRPGGPTYEQYF; DNA: TGTGCCAGCAGCTTACCCCGACGACCCGGCGGCCCCACGTACGAGCAGTACTTC; size: .; V: TRBV7-8; J: TRBJ2-7; D: .
CDR3: CASSQASLSGNTIYF; DNA: TGCGCCAGCAGCCAAGCCTCCCTCTCTGGAAACACCATATATTTT; size: .; V: TRBV4-1; J: TRBJ1-3; D: .
CDR3: CASSQVRSSYEQYF; DNA: TGCGCCAGCAGCCAAGTGCGGAGCTCCTACGAGCAGTACTTC; size: .; V: TRBV4-1; J: TRBJ2-7; D: .
CDR3: CASSPQGVALVDTQYF; DNA: TGTGCCAGCAGCCCACAGGGGGTGGCTCTAGTGGATACGCAGTATTTT; size: once; V: TRBV14; J: TRBJ2-3; D: TRBD1
CDR3: CASRSFLGEAYEQYF; DNA: TGTGCCAGCAGAAGTTTCCTCGGGGAAGCCTACGAGCAGTACTTC; size: .; V: TRBV27; J: TRBJ2-7; D: .
CDR3: CASSPPWASTEAFF; DNA: TGCGCCAGCAGCCCTCCTTGGGCCAGCACTGAAGCTTTCTTT; size: .; V: TRBV4-1; J: TRBJ1-1; D: .
CDR3: CASSLGAGQPQHF; DNA: TGTGCCAGCAGTTTGGGGGCAGGACAGCCCCAGCATTTT; size: .; V: TRBV27; J: TRBJ1-5; D: .
CDR3: CASSFQGQGYEQYF; DNA: TGTGCCAGCAGTTTCCAGGGGCAGGGCTACGAGCAGTACTTC; size: .; V: TRBV27; J: TRBJ2-7; D: .
CDR3: CAVLGGYNQPQHF; DNA: TGTGCCGTCTTGGGGGGGTATAATCAGCCCCAGCATTTT; size: .; V: TRBV19; J: TRBJ1-5; D: .
CDR3: CASSTRADEQYF; DNA: TGTGCCAGCAGCACCCGAGCGGACGAGCAGTACTTC; size: .; V: TRBV9; J: TRBJ2-7; D: .
CDR3: CASSLVDISASGTYEQYF; DNA: TGTGCCAGCAGCTTGGTGGACATCTCGGCTAGCGGAACCTACGAGCAGTACTTC; size: .; V: TRBV5-5; J: TRBJ2-7; D: TRBD2
CDR3: CASSPTGGTEAFF; DNA: TGTGCCAGCAGCCCTACGGGGGGAACTGAAGCTTTCTTT; size: .; V: TRBV7-6; J: TRBJ1-1; D: .
CDR3: CASSFHRGLSYNSPLHF; DNA: TGTGCCAGCAGCTTTCACAGGGGCCTCTCCTATAATTCACCCCTCCACTTT; size: .; V: TRBV7-8; J: TRBJ1-6; D: TRBD1
CDR3: CASSSLRLDTF; DNA: TGTGCCAGCAGCTCCCTTCGACTTGACACCTTC; size: .; V: TRBV7-2; J: TRBJ1-2; D: .
CDR3: CASSQEGGPYTEAFF; DNA: TGCGCCAGCAGCCAAGAGGGGGGGCCGTACACTGAAGCTTTCTTT; size: .; V: TRBV4-1; J: TRBJ1-1; D: .
CDR3: CASKLGGSGVEQFF; DNA: TGTGCCAGCAAACTAGGGGGTAGCGGGGTTGAGCAGTTCTTC; size: .; V: TRBV27; J: TRBJ2-1; D: TRBD2
CDR3: CSVTGVVTEAFF; DNA: TGCAGCGTGACAGGGGTGGTCACTGAAGCTTTCTTT; size: .; V: TRBV29-1; J: TRBJ1-1; D: TRBD1
CDR3: CASSTNTEAFF; DNA: TGTGCCAGCAGTACAAACACTGAAGCTTTCTTT; size: .; V: TRBV27; J: TRBJ1-1; D: .
CDR3: CASSPRLAGETQYF; DNA: TGTGCCAGCAGTCCCCGGCTCGCCGGGGAGACCCAGTACTTC; size: .; V: TRBV27; J: TRBJ2-5; D: .
CDR3: CASSPGSTPNTEAFF; DNA: TGTGCCAGTAGCCCGGGGAGCACACCCAACACTGAAGCTTTCTTT; size: .; V: TRBV19; J: TRBJ1-1; D: .
CDR3: CASGLMGEAEKLFF; DNA: TGTGCTAGTGGTTTGATGGGGGAGGCGGAAAAACTGTTTTTT; size: .; V: TRBV12-5; J: TRBJ1-4; D: .
CDR3: CASSQGAGQGIYSNQPQHF; DNA: TGCGCCAGCAGCCAAGGCGCGGGACAGGGAATTTATAGCAATCAGCCCCAGCATTTT; size: .; V: TRBV4-1; J: TRBJ1-5; D: TRBD1
CDR3: CASRDPGHRATEAFF; DNA: TGTGCCAGCAGAGACCCGGGACACAGGGCCACTGAAGCTTTCTTT; size: once; V: TRBV2; J: TRBJ1-1; D: .
CDR3: CASSQEGPGTGTYEQYF; DNA: TGCGCCAGCAGCCAAGAAGGACCCGGGACAGGGACTTACGAGCAGTACTTC; size: .; V: TRBV4-1; J: TRBJ2-7; D: TRBD1
CDR3: CSVEPLAGGSYEQYF; DNA: TGCAGCGTTGAACCTCTTGCGGGGGGGTCCTACGAGCAGTACTTC; size: .; V: TRBV29-1; J: TRBJ2-7; D: TRBD2
CDR3: CASSRTSGGADTQYF; DNA: TGTGCTAGCAGTCGAACTAGCGGGGGGGCAGATACGCAGTATTTT; size: .; V: TRBV7-7; J: TRBJ2-3; D: TRBD2
CDR3: CASSTQGASRNEQFF; DNA: TGTGCCAGCAGTACACAGGGGGCTTCTCGGAATGAGCAGTTCTTC; size: .; V: TRBV13; J: TRBJ2-1; D: TRBD1
CDR3: CASSATGGYNEQFF; DNA: TGTGCCAGCAGCGCGACAGGGGGCTACAATGAGCAGTTCTTC; size: .; V: TRBV9; J: TRBJ2-1; D: TRBD1
CDR3: CASSHSIGTAQSYEQYF; DNA: TGTGCCAGCAGTCACTCCATCGGGACAGCCCAGTCCTACGAGCAGTACTTC; size: .; V: TRBV27; J: TRBJ2-7; D: TRBD1
CDR3: CASSYLLAGATDTQYF; DNA: TGTGCCAGCAGTTACCTCCTAGCGGGGGCCACAGATACGCAGTATTTT; size: .; V: TRBV27; J: TRBJ2-3; D: TRBD2
CDR3: CASSDHGSYEQYF; DNA: TGTGCCAGCAGTGACCACGGTTCCTACGAGCAGTACTTC; size: .; V: TRBV2; J: TRBJ2-7; D: .
CDR3: CASSYSQGSGELFF; DNA: TGTGCCAGCAGTTACAGTCAGGGTTCGGGGGAGCTGTTTTTT; size: .; V: TRBV6-6; J: TRBJ2-2; D: .
CDR3: CASSQVGGRQETQYF; DNA: TGCGCCAGCAGCCAAGTTGGAGGGAGACAAGAGACCCAGTACTTC; size: .; V: TRBV4-1; J: TRBJ2-5; D: .